This record concerns one T cell receptor (beta chain) sequence. Its antigen is currently unknown. The entry originates in a study of response to subunit inactivated influenza vaccine. Regarding the study as a whole: Authors proposed each seasonal influenza vaccination draws in few new T cells.

TCRdb re-called the RT-PCR reads through MiXCR, storing one row per CDR3 protein. The repertoire holds 590,000 or so distinct CDR3 sequences, 13% to 15% seen once, with around 7.6% in the top ten. This clonotype was obtained from a man between 45 and 60 years old who received an inactivated influenza vaccine. The sample was PBMCs from blood, taken roughly 2 weeks before vaccination.

CDR3 amino acids: CASSWDQGGETQYF. CDR3 DNA sequence: TGCGCCAGCAGCTGGGATCAAGGGGGCGAGACCCAGTACTTC. The V and J genes are TRBV5-1 and TRBJ2-5; 7 nucleotides align to TRBD1. Trimming removed 3 bases from V and 5 bases from J; junction bases left unmatched: 7. Germline V gives CDR1 SGHRS, CDR2 YFSETQ. There are 14 residues in the CDR3. Complete variable domain (other parts from reference TRBV5-1 and TRBJ2-5): KAGVTQTPRYLIKTRGQQVTLSCSPISGHRSVSWYQQTPGQGLQFLFEYFSETQRNKGNFPGRFSGRQFSNSRSEMNVSTLELGDSALYLCASSWDQGGETQYFGPGTRLLVL.